This entry lists 18 T cell receptor beta chains sequenced from one sample in a study of T cells after yellow fever vaccination. TCRdb processed the 5' RACE reads anew with MiXCR; each CDR3 protein has one entry. The sample carries about 350,000 distinct CDR3 sequences, over 4% recorded once. Sample: PBMCs, taken 5 days after the yellow fever booster vaccination. These receptor sequences come from a man aged 18 to 30 who received the YFV17D yellow fever vaccine.

The table lists this clonotype with a few counts. J is TRBJ1-1 and V is TRBV28, with a weak D call TRBD1 (5 bases). V lost 2 bases and J lost 5, with 12 bases in between. The germline V gene encodes CDR1 MDHEN and CDR2 SYDVKM. The CDR3 has 14 amino acids. The CDR3 DNA sequence: TGTGCCAGCAGTTTAGCAGGGCGGTGGACTGAAGCTTTCTTT. As protein: CASSLAGRWTEAFF.

V usage is TRBV5-1 and J usage is TRBJ1-1; D not certain. The germline V gene encodes CDR1 SGHRS and CDR2 YFSETQ. Trimming removed 0 bases from V and 7 bases from J, with 13 bases in between. The CDR3 is made up of 14 amino acids. In DNA, the CDR3 is TGCGCCAGCAGCTTGGTAGGTCAGCCTGGTGAAGCTTTCTTT. Encoded protein: CASSLVGQPGEAFF.

V usage is TRBV28 and J usage is TRBJ2-5; TRBD1 or TRBD2 may be the D gene (5 bases each). CDR1 and CDR2 (germline): MDHEN, SYDVKM. V lost 8 bases and J lost 5, with 12 bases in between. This CDR3 has 12 amino acids. As DNA, the CDR3 is TGTGCCAGCCCTGGAGAGGGGGAGACCCAGTACTTC. Its protein product is CASPGEGETQYF. Based on the CDR3 plus reference TRBV28 and TRBJ2-5, the full variable domain is DVKVTQSSRYLVKRTGEKVFLECVQDMDHENMFWYRQDPGLGLRLIYFSYDVKMKEKGDIPEGYSVSREKKERFSLILESASTNQTSMYLCASPGEGETQYFGPGTRLLVL.

This clonotype came up many times. V and J are TRBV4-3 and TRBJ2-3; D unresolved. This CDR3 is built from 15 residues. Trimming took 0 bases from V and 4 from J, leaving 11 bases between them. The germline CDR1 and CDR2 sequences are LGHNA and YSLEER. The CDR3 DNA reads as TGCGCCAGCAGCCAAGAGGAAAGGACCGCAGATACGCAGTATTTT. It encodes CASSQEERTADTQYF.

The chain combines TRBV7-9 with TRBJ2-7; D possibly corresponds to TRBD2 (5 bases). V lost 5 bases and J 5 bases, leaving 13 bases between the germline ends. Germline V CDR1 and CDR2: SEHNR, FQNEAQ (reference sequence). The CDR3 totals 13 residues. CDR3 bases: TGTGCCAGCAGCCGGGGTGGGGTTGACGAGCAGTACTTC. It encodes CASSRGGVDEQYF.

This clonotype has a count of ten or more. The rearrangement uses TRBV10-3 and TRBJ2-3; either TRBD1 or TRBD2 may supply D (5 bases each). Germline assignment: CDR1 ENHRY and CDR2 SYGVKD. V gave up 6 bases and J gave up 2 bases, with 15 bases separating them. The CDR3 has 15 residues. The DNA for the CDR3 is TGTGCCATCAGCCGGGGCGTCCTCGACACAGATACGCAGTATTTT. Amino acids: CAISRGVLDTDTQYF.

The chain has TRBV6-5 and TRBJ1-1; 8 bases line up with TRBD1. Per germline, CDR1 MNHEY and CDR2 SVGAGI. The CDR3 covers 14 residues. The junction had 9 bases not matched to a gene; V was cut back by 8 bases and J by 4 bases. The CDR3 DNA is TGTGCCAGCTCCACTTCGGACAGGGCCACTGAAGCTTTCTTT. This codes for CASSTSDRATEAFF.

This clonotype was seen more than once but under ten times. The V call is TRBV6-6, the J call TRBJ1-2; D uncertain. Trimming stripped 0 bases from V and 2 bases from J, with 7 bases between. The V gene's germline CDR1 is MNHNY and CDR2 SVGAGI (reference sequence). The CDR3 runs 14 residues. The CDR3 here is CASSYSDNNYGYTF. CDR3 sequence (DNA): TGTGCCAGCAGTTACTCCGACAACAACTATGGCTACACCTTC.

Ten or more counts support this clonotype. The chain recombines TRBV10-3 with TRBJ2-2, with a weak D call TRBD1 (5 bases). Per the germline V gene, CDR1 is ENHRY and CDR2 is SYGVKD. Deletions cut 2 bases from V and 4 bases from J, with 14 bases between. This CDR3 is built from 16 residues. In DNA, the CDR3 is TGTGCCATCAGTGAGCCCTTCAGACAGATCACCGGGGAGCTGTTTTTT. Encoded protein: CAISEPFRQITGELFF.

The chain couples TRBV6-1 to TRBJ2-3; D gene unclear. Germline V gene data show CDR1 as MNHNS and CDR2 as SASEGT. This CDR3 contains 12 residues. The germline V and J ends were trimmed by 3 bases and 6 bases, with 7 bases remaining between them. This chain's CDR3 is CASSESRDTQYF. In DNA, the CDR3 is TGTGCCAGCAGTGAGAGTCGGGATACGCAGTATTTT.

This clonotype was picked up many times. The genes are TRBV18 and TRBJ2-6; TRBD1 agrees at 9 bases. This CDR3 region has 16 residues. Germline CDR1 KGHSH, CDR2 LQKENI. Trimming took 8 bases from V and 0 from J; bases not matched to a gene: 5. The CDR3: CASSPTGGSGANVLTF. CDR3 bases: TGTGCCAGCAGCCCGACAGGGGGCTCTGGGGCCAACGTCCTGACTTTC.

This clonotype turned up a few times. This chain joins TRBV5-1 and TRBJ2-2; 7 bases line up with TRBD1. Germline assignment: CDR1 SGHRS and CDR2 YFSETQ. V shed 0 bases, J shed 3 bases, and the junction held 23 bases outside the gene matches. This CDR3 contains 22 residues. CDR3 sequence reads: CASSLATFGVRGSVMDTGELFF. The CDR3 region has the DNA TGCGCCAGCAGCTTGGCCACTTTCGGGGTCAGGGGGTCGGTTATGGACACCGGGGAGCTGTTTTTT.

The table lists this clonotype with a few counts. This chain connects TRBV6-1 to TRBJ1-2, with D hard to call. CDR1 MNHNS and CDR2 SASEGT come from the germline V gene. Trimming took off 1 base at V and 0 bases at J, with 6 bases between the two ends. This CDR3 is 14 amino acids long. The CDR3 coding sequence is TGTGCCAGCAGTGAAGGTGGGGCTAACTATGGCTACACCTTC. Residues: CASSEGGANYGYTF.

This clonotype turned up a few times. At one end, the junction sequence differs from germline, possibly due to a read error. The rearrangement joins TRBV4-1 to TRBJ2-7; D may be TRBD1 (5 bases). The CDR3 has 14 amino acids. Per germline, CDR1 MGHRA and CDR2 YSYEKL. The CDR3 DNA reads as TGCGCCAGCAGCAAAGAGGACAAGACCTACGAGCAGTACTTC. Protein: CASSKEDKTYEQYF.

In this sample, this clonotype turned up a few times. The chain uses TRBV5-6 and TRBJ1-1; D is undetermined. The CDR3 length is 14 residues. The V end was cut by 0 bases, the J end by 8 bases, with 14 bases between. In germline, CDR1 is SGHDT, CDR2 YYEEEE. The chain's CDR3 is CASSLVLGWSEAFF. CDR3 bases: TGTGCCAGCAGCTTGGTTCTGGGTTGGTCGGAAGCTTTCTTT.

This chain uses TRBV5-6 with TRBJ1-2, with D uncertain. This CDR3 has 15 residues. The V and J ends lost 7 bases and 5 bases respectively, with 21 bases between them. Germline CDR1 is SGHDT and CDR2 is YYEEEE. The CDR3 coding sequence is TGTGCCAGCGCTCTCCTTGGCCCAGAGAGGTATGGCTACACCTTC. Its translation is CASALLGPERYGYTF.

The gene calls are TRBV28 and TRBJ2-5; tentative D call: TRBD2 (7 bases). V lost 6 bases and J 2 bases, leaving 13 bases between the germline ends. Germline assignment: CDR1 MDHEN and CDR2 SYDVKM. This CDR3 is built from 14 residues. The CDR3 sequence: CASSPAGTQETQYF. DNA for the CDR3: TGTGCCAGCAGCCCAGCGGGGACACAAGAGACCCAGTACTTC.

This clonotype was recorded a few times. The chain is built from TRBV5-4 and TRBJ2-2, with D uncertain. Deletions cut 0 bases from V and 7 bases from J, with 7 bases between. The CDR3 loop spans 13 amino acids. CDR1 and CDR2 from the germline V gene are SGHNT and YYREEE (reference sequence). CDR3 amino acids: CASSLVVSGELFF. The CDR3 coding sequence is TGTGCCAGCAGCTTGGTGGTTAGCGGGGAGCTGTTTTTT.